The 3 T cell receptor beta chains given below trace back to one sample, sequenced in a study of shared clonotypes between healthy human individuals. CD8 cells regarded as naive lacked CD45RO, were positively chosen for CCR7, and omitted terminally differentiated effector memory CD45RA+ cells. Profiled with immunoSEQ multiplex PCR; TCRdb holds only in-frame clones, not every one. The table includes some 2 million clones, approximately 94% detected once. The sequencing sample was made of naive CD8+ T cells sorted from blood. These receptors came from a man younger than 30 in good health.

The chain uses TRBV6-5 and TRBJ2-1; the match to TRBD2 covers 9 bases. With V trimmed by 4 bases and J by 8 bases, 6 bases remained unmatched. The length of the CDR3 is 14 residues. The germline V gene encodes CDR1 MNHEY and CDR2 SVGAGI. The DNA for the CDR3 is TGTGCCAGCAGTTGGACTAGCGAGGGTCATGAGCAGTTCTTC. Translating gives CASSWTSEGHEQFF.

This chain uses TRBV6-6 with TRBJ2-7; possible D gene TRBD1, 5 bases. CDR1 MNHNY and CDR2 SVGAGI come from the germline V gene (reference sequence). The CDR3 length is 14 residues. Trimming removed 0 bases at V and 4 bases at J, with 10 bases between. The CDR3: CASSYSSPGYEQYF. The CDR3 region has the DNA TGTGCCAGCAGTTACTCGTCCCCAGGGTACGAGCAGTACTTC.

The rearrangement uses TRBV9 and TRBJ2-1; TRBD2 matches 7 bases. The CDR3 totals 12 residues. Germline trimming cut 3 bases from V and 13 bases from J; bases unmatched to any gene: 7. Germline V gene lookup returns CDR1 SGDLS and CDR2 YYNGEE. In DNA form, the CDR3 reads TGTGCCAGCAGCGGTTATAGCGGGCCTCAGTTCTTC. Amino acid sequence: CASSGYSGPQFF.